This T cell receptor beta chain was profiled in a study of T cell responses to AZD1222 COVID-19 vaccine. The study, taken as a whole, reports: Among vaccine-associated CD4 TCRs, coverage spanned spike, with dominance at 160-218 and 743-854. Two AZD1222 administrations were followed by greater Spike-specific TCR breadth and depth.

This clone was observed once. Antigen: not known. The table came from immunoSEQ multiplex PCR; TCRdb's copy has only in-frame clones and leaves some out. The repertoire holds tens of thousands of clones, with 85% to 90% as singletons. The sequence came from an adult in good health. The sequences come from peripheral blood, collected on day 0 of AZD1222 vaccination.

CDR3 sequence: CASSHPLAGVFYEQYF. The CDR3 nucleotides read TGTGCCAGCAGCCATCCCCTAGCGGGAGTTTTCTACGAGCAGTACTTC. The chain links TRBV3-1 (or the pseudogene TRBV3-2) to TRBJ2-7; 10 bases line up with TRBD2. Germline CDR1 is LGHDT and CDR2 is YNNKEL (reference sequence). There are 16 residues in the CDR3. Unmatched junction bases numbered 8, after V lost 3 bases and J lost 3 bases.